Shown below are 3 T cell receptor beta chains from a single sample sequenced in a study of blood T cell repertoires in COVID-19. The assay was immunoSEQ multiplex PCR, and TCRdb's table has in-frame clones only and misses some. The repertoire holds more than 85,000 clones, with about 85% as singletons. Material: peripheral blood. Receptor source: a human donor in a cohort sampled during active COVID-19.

The CDR3 loop reads CATSDFGFYEQYF. As DNA, the CDR3 is TGTGCCACCAGTGATTTTGGCTTCTACGAGCAGTACTTC. The V and J genes are TRBV24-1 and TRBJ2-7; D remains unclear. Germline V gene sequence: CDR1 KGHDR, CDR2 SFDVKD. V was trimmed by 1 base and J by 3 bases, leaving 6 bases between them. This CDR3 contains 13 residues.

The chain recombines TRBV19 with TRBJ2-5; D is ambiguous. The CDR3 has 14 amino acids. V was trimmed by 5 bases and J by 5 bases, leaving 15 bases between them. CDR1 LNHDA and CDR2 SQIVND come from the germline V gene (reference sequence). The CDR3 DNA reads TGTGCCAGTAGTTCTCGTAAACACGGGGAGACCCAGTACTTC. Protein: CASSSRKHGETQYF.

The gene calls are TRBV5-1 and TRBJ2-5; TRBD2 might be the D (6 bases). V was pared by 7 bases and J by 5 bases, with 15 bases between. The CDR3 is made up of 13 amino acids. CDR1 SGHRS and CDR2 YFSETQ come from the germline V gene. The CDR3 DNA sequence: TGCGCCAGCCGGCGGGACTTAATGGAGACCCAGTACTTC. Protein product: CASRRDLMETQYF.